This T cell receptor (beta chain) was profiled in a study of graft-versus-host responses after intestinal transplantation. Overall study findings and caveats: GvH clones surfaced in recipient marrow, some emerging earlier in ileum or blood.

Remarks on this clone: Antigen unknown.

Profiling relied on immunoSEQ multiplex PCR, and the TCRdb table lists in-frame clones only, not all of them. Of roughly 99,000 clones in the sample, around 86% were seen once. Trimming at V came to 6 bases and at J to 6 bases, leaving 4 bases not matched to a gene. The CDR3 length is 12 residues. Germline V lookup: CDR1 MNHNS, CDR2 SASEGT. The starting material was PBMCs, obtained 255 days after intestinal transplant. This TCR came from a human patient who received an intestinal transplant, so some T cells may come from the graft donor. This rearrangement joins TRBV6-1 to TRBJ1-2, with TRBD1 identical over 7 bases. The CDR3 nucleotides read TGTGCCAGCAGCCGACAGGGCAATGGCTACACCTTC. As protein: CASSRQGNGYTF.